The 14 T cell receptor beta chains given below trace back to one sample, sequenced in a study of metastatic and nonmetastatic thyroid tumors. No treatment of any kind had been given to any patient before thyroid surgery. TCRdb re-called the PCR reads through MiXCR. The sample carries about 92,000 clones, more than 13% recorded once. Specimen: blood. These receptor sequences come from a female donor with papillary thyroid cancer or a benign thyroid nodule (not recorded which). Some clones in this sample may be carry-over from other donors' samples.

This clone was counted many times. The chain couples TRBV6-2 or TRBV6-3 to TRBJ2-5, with 13 bases aligning to TRBD2. CDR3 size: 16 residues. Germline V CDR1 and CDR2: MNHEY, SVGEGT. J was trimmed by 9 bases and V by 4 bases; bases with no gene match: 11. CDR3 loop: CASSLRTSGGLGAQYF. CDR3 bases: TGTGCCAGCAGTTTACGGACTAGCGGGGGACTTGGGGCCCAGTACTTC.

This clone was counted ten times or more. This chain uses TRBV12-3 or TRBV12-4 with TRBJ2-3; D is unclear. The CDR3 runs 16 residues. Trimming pared 6 bases from V and 3 bases from J, leaving 19 bases between. Written as DNA, the CDR3 is TGTGCCAGCAGCCACCCAGGTCTACCGATGACAGATACGCAGTATTTT. Its translation is CASSHPGLPMTDTQYF.

The chain uses TRBV27 and TRBJ2-1; 7 nucleotides match TRBD2. J lost 3 bases, V lost 3 bases, and 8 bases had no gene match. Germline V lookup: CDR1 MNHEY, CDR2 SMNVEV (reference sequence). CDR3 size: 16 residues. The DNA for the CDR3 is TGTGCCAGCAGTTTGTACGGGACTAACCTCTACAATGAGCAGTTCTTC. This gives the protein CASSLYGTNLYNEQFF.

This clone was seen ten or more times. Here the CDR3 DNA reads TGTGCCAGCAGTGCTGGGGGCAATCAGCCCCAGCATTTT. Translated: CASSAGGNQPQHF. The chain has TRBV6-1 and TRBJ1-5; no definite D call. CDR3 length: 13 amino acids. CDR1 MNHNS and CDR2 SASEGT come from the germline V gene. Trimming stripped 4 bases from V and 2 bases from J, with 6 bases between.

This clone was recorded a few times. CDR3 DNA: TGTGCCAGCAGCCAAGGGACTAGCGACCAAGAGACCCAGTACTTC. Amino acid sequence: CASSQGTSDQETQYF. The rearrangement links TRBV4-2 to TRBJ2-5, with 9 bases fitting TRBD2. V lost 1 base to trimming and J lost 0 bases; unmatched junction nucleotides: 0. Germline-derived CDR1 and CDR2 are LGHNA and YNFKEQ. This CDR3 is built from 15 residues.

A note on this clone: A much larger clone differs from this one at a single base, so this may be a read error. This rearrangement joins TRBV4-1 to TRBJ1-1; D remains unclear. The V and J ends lost 3 bases and 12 bases respectively, with 17 bases between them. The CDR3 is 13 amino acids. Per germline, CDR1 MGHRA and CDR2 YSYEKL. CDR3: CASSHEGAGYTFF. In DNA, the CDR3 is TGCGCCAGCAGCCATGAGGGTGCGGGTTACACTTTCTTT.

This clone was picked up a small number of times. The V and J genes are TRBV19 and TRBJ2-1; 7 bases are a match to TRBD1. V lost 5 bases, J lost 4 bases, and 8 bases stayed unmatched. Germline CDR1 reads LNHDA; CDR2 reads SQIVND (reference sequence). CDR3 length equals 15 residues. Here the CDR3 reads CASSSGTAKYNEQFF. The CDR3 nucleotides read TGTGCCAGTAGTTCCGGGACAGCGAAATACAATGAGCAGTTCTTC. Full variable domain (remainder filled in from reference TRBV19 and TRBJ2-1): DGGITQSPKYLFRKEGQNVTLSCEQNLNHDAMYWYRQDPGQGLRLIYYSQIVNDFQKGDIAEGYSVSREKKESFPLTVTSAQKNPTAFYLCASSSGTAKYNEQFFGPGTRLTVL.

This clone was seen ten or more times. V gene TRBV28 combines with J gene TRBJ2-1, with D hard to call. The germline CDR1 and CDR2 sequences are MDHEN and SYDVKM. V dropped 2 bases and J dropped 9 bases, with 11 bases sitting between them. The CDR3 has 13 residues. The CDR3 sequence: CASSLPSRAEQFF. The CDR3 bases are TGTGCCAGCAGTTTACCGTCTAGGGCTGAGCAGTTCTTC. Based on the CDR3 plus reference TRBV28 and TRBJ2-1, the full variable domain is DVKVTQSSRYLVKRTGEKVFLECVQDMDHENMFWYRQDPGLGLRLIYFSYDVKMKEKGDIPEGYSVSREKKERFSLILESASTNQTSMYLCASSLPSRAEQFFGPGTRLTVL.

Details on this clone: A much larger clone differs by one base, so this may be a read error. The chain couples TRBV11-2 to TRBJ2-3; no definite D call. This CDR3 is built from 12 residues. Germline loops: CDR1 SGHAT, CDR2 FQNNGV. Trimming shortened V by 7 bases and J by 3 bases, and 8 bases separated the two germline ends. CDR3 nucleotide sequence: TGTGCCAGCATCTCGTCGACAGATACGCAGTATTTT. Translation gives CASISSTDTQYF.

About this clone itself: This may stem from a read error, because a much larger clone lies one nucleotide away. J is TRBJ2-7 and V is TRBV7-3, with D possibly being TRBD2 (5 bases). The CDR3 is 11 residues long. CDR1 and CDR2 from the germline V gene are SGHTA and FQGTGA. The CDR3, as DNA: TGCGCCAGCGGCACGGTCTACGAGCAGTACTTC. It codes for CASGTVYEQYF.

This clone has ten or more counts. The chain employs TRBV24-1 and TRBJ2-5; the D gene is possibly TRBD1 (6 bases). The germline V and J ends were trimmed by 3 bases and 5 bases, with 18 bases remaining between them. Germline V CDR1 and CDR2: KGHDR, SFDVKD. CDR3 length equals 16 residues. The DNA of the CDR3 is TGTGCCACCAGTGATCCCGGACAGACCCACCGGGAGACCCAGTACTTC. This translates into CATSDPGQTHRETQYF.

This clone has at least ten counts. Other DNA variants within this sample encode the same CDR3. The V gene is TRBV2, the J gene TRBJ2-6; D is undetermined. The CDR3 sequence is 13 residues long. Germline CDR1 is SNHLY and CDR2 is FYNNEI. V was pared by 8 bases and J by 0 bases, with 5 bases between. The CDR3 region is CASDLSGANVLTF. As DNA, the CDR3 is TGTGCCAGCGACCTCTCTGGGGCCAACGTCCTGACTTTC.

This clone was seen many times. This chain uses TRBV6-1 with TRBJ2-2; D not certain. This CDR3 has 13 amino acids. Germline CDR1 is MNHNS and CDR2 is SASEGT. The V gene lost 0 bases and the J gene lost 4 bases, with 3 bases spanning the gap. The CDR3 region is CASSEAVTGELFF. The CDR3 bases are TGTGCCAGCAGTGAAGCGGTCACCGGGGAGCTGTTTTTT.

This clone was seen ten or more times. The CDR3 protein is CSVLDRDTNEKLFF. CDR3 bases: TGCAGCGTGCTCGACAGGGATACTAATGAAAAACTGTTTTTT. The V gene is TRBV29-1, the J gene TRBJ1-4; TRBD1 aligns across 7 bases. The V gene end was trimmed by 6 bases and the J gene end by 2 bases; junction bases not matched to a gene: 6. The CDR3 totals 14 residues. From germline, CDR1 is SQVTM and CDR2 ANQGSEA.